The 14 T cell receptor beta chains reported below all come from one sample, sequenced in a study of T cells in Graves' hyperthyroidism and ophthalmopathy. Amplification yielded TCR beta CDR3 regions, with RNA transcripts as the source. Using the HTBI primer set, a first-round RT-PCR was run on the TCR CDR3. TCRdb reanalysed the multiplex PCR reads using MiXCR and keeps one entry per CDR3 protein. The sample contains 330,000 or so distinct CDR3 sequences, around 20% of which appear only once. Sequencing was carried out using blood. All receptors derive from a middle-aged man with Graves' ophthalmopathy.

J is TRBJ1-1 and V is TRBV2; 7 positions agree with TRBD1. Germline CDR1 is SNHLY and CDR2 is FYNNEI. The CDR3 loop spans 14 amino acids. The J segment lost 5 bases and the V segment lost 4 bases, leaving 7 bases of the junction unmatched. This CDR3 reads CASSVATGMTEAFF. The CDR3 DNA is TGTGCCAGCAGTGTCGCGACAGGGATGACTGAAGCTTTCTTT.

The table lists this clonotype with a few counts. This chain connects TRBV7-2 to TRBJ2-7; D is possibly TRBD1 (5 bases). The V end lost 1 base, the J end lost 7 bases, and 11 bases lay between the germline ends. Germline CDR1 SGHTA, CDR2 FQGNSA. This CDR3 contains 13 residues. CDR3 nucleotide sequence: TGTGCCAGCAGCTTAGTCAGGGTCGGGGAGCAGTACTTC. Translated, it gives CASSLVRVGEQYF.

This clonotype was recorded at least ten times. The chain recombines TRBV27 with TRBJ2-3; a weak D match, TRBD1 (9 bases). CDR3 length: 20 amino acids. Trimming shortened V by 2 bases and J by 3 bases, and 27 bases separated the two germline ends. From germline, CDR1 is MNHEY and CDR2 SMNVEV (reference sequence). The CDR3: CASSLGFGTGRAGATDTQYF. The CDR3 nucleotides read TGTGCCAGCAGTTTAGGTTTCGGGACAGGGCGAGCGGGAGCTACAGATACGCAGTATTTT.

Concerning this clonotype itself: The limits of the CDR3 on the DNA are not certain, so only TCRdb's listed CDR3 is given. V usage is TRBV6-2 or TRBV6-3 and J usage is TRBJ1-3; TRBD1 is the table's D call, not checked against the DNA. The CDR3 is 24 residues long, ends included. Germline V gene lookup returns CDR1 MNHEY and CDR2 SVGEGT. This CDR3 reads CASTKTNTGWQAYEQYFGPDTIYF.

The chain joins TRBV5-1 to TRBJ2-1; 9 nucleotides agree with TRBD2. This CDR3 is 15 amino acids long. V shed 0 bases and J 8 bases; nucleotides not matched to a gene: 6. In germline, CDR1 is SGHRS, CDR2 YFSETQ. The CDR3 coding sequence is TGCGCCAGCAGCTTGGCCGTGCGGGAGGGGGATGAGCAGTTCTTC. It specifies CASSLAVREGDEQFF.

The chain carries TRBV7-2 and TRBJ2-1; possible D gene TRBD2, 6 bases. Germline V CDR1 and CDR2: SGHTA, FQGNSA. The CDR3 has 16 amino acids. The germline V and J ends were trimmed by 0 bases and 5 bases, with 14 bases remaining between them. The CDR3 sequence is CASSLAGAGSNNEQFF. CDR3 nucleotides: TGTGCCAGCAGCTTAGCAGGGGCGGGATCCAACAATGAGCAGTTCTTC. Supplemented by reference TRBV7-2 and TRBJ2-1, the full variable domain reads GAGVSQSPSNKVTEKGKDVELRCDPISGHTALYWYRQSLGQGLEFLIYFQGNSAPDKSGLPSDRFSAERTGGSVSTLTIQRTQQEDSAVYLCASSLAGAGSNNEQFFGPGTRLTVL.

J is TRBJ1-3 and V is TRBV7-9; tentatively, D is TRBD1 (6 bases). Between the trimmed V and J ends, which lost 5 bases and 0 bases, there was a span of 26 bases. The CDR3 consists of 20 residues. CDR1 SEHNR and CDR2 FQNEAQ come from the germline V gene (reference sequence). The DNA of the CDR3 is TGTGCCAGCAGCCGTCCCCCGGGCAGGGGTTATGATCGCTCTGGAAACACCATATATTTT. It translates to CASSRPPGRGYDRSGNTIYF.

This clonotype has ten or more counts. This chain uses TRBV6-1 with TRBJ2-1, with 7 nucleotides matching TRBD2. The CDR3 is made up of 15 amino acids. The J segment lost 5 bases and the V segment lost 7 bases, leaving 11 bases of the junction unmatched. Germline V gene data show CDR1 as MNHNS and CDR2 as SASEGT. CDR3 protein: CASKDGGSNNNEQFF. CDR3 DNA: TGTGCCAGCAAGGACGGCGGGAGCAACAACAATGAGCAGTTCTTC.

This clonotype was picked up a small number of times. The chain joins TRBV7-6 to TRBJ2-3; 9 bases are a match to TRBD2. V lost 1 base and J lost 3; bases outside the gene matches: 2. The CDR3 has 15 amino acids. Germline CDR1 SGHVS, CDR2 FNYEAQ. The CDR3 loop is CASSLGTSVTDTQYF. CDR3 DNA sequence: TGTGCCAGCAGCTTAGGGACTAGCGTGACAGATACGCAGTATTTT.

The chain carries TRBV7-2 and TRBJ2-2; the match to TRBD1 covers 8 bases. V gave up 8 bases and J gave up 5 bases; unmatched junction bases: 4. The CDR3 has 13 residues. Germline CDR1 is SGHTA and CDR2 is FQGNSA. The CDR3 nucleotides are TGTGCCAGCGGACAGGGACCAACCGGGGAGCTGTTTTTT. Its translation is CASGQGPTGELFF.

CDR3 in amino acids: CASSLGHGTGELFF. The CDR3 region has the DNA TGCGCCAGCAGCTTGGGACACGGAACCGGGGAGCTGTTTTTT. The V gene is TRBV5-1, the J gene TRBJ2-2; D remains unclear. V lost 0 bases to trimming and J lost 5 bases, with 8 bases between them. CDR1 SGHRS and CDR2 YFSETQ come from the germline V gene. This CDR3 is 14 amino acids long.

In this sample, this clonotype turned up many times. The V call is TRBV30, the J call TRBJ1-1; the D gene is possibly TRBD1 (5 bases). Germline CDR1 and CDR2: GTSNPN and SVGIG (reference sequence). Trimming removed 5 bases at V and 1 base at J, with 11 bases between. CDR3 length equals 13 residues. CDR3 sequence (DNA): TGTGCCTGGGGGGGACGGCAGAACACTGAAGCTTTCTTT. Amino acid sequence: CAWGGRQNTEAFF.

The table lists this clonotype with a few counts. DNA of the CDR3: TGTGCCAGCTTAGTAGGGGGCTCTGGAAACACCATATATTTT. Translation: CASLVGGSGNTIYF. The genes are TRBV6-1 and TRBJ1-3; possibly TRBD1 for D (6 bases). The germline gives CDR1 MNHNS, CDR2 SASEGT. CDR3 length: 14 residues. Trimming shortened V by 8 bases and J by 0 bases, and 11 bases separated the two germline ends.

This chain joins TRBV7-2 and TRBJ2-3; a weak D match, TRBD1 (5 bases). V gave up 5 bases and J gave up 4 bases, with 16 bases separating them. The germline V gene has CDR1 SGHTA and CDR2 FQGNSA. This CDR3 contains 15 residues. CDR3 DNA sequence: TGTGCCAGCAGCCCCGACAGACTCAAGGCAGATACGCAGTATTTT. Translating it yields CASSPDRLKADTQYF.